This T cell receptor (beta chain) was recovered during a study of prognosis after radiotherapy for stage I lung cancer. A note on this clonotype: Its antigen is still unknown.

This CDR3 spans 17 amino acids. CDR1 and CDR2 from the germline V gene are LGHDT and YNNKEL (reference sequence). V shed 0 bases, J shed 3 bases, and the junction held 8 bases outside the gene matches. Using two-round multiplex PCR, the authors amplified TCR beta CDR3 from genomic DNA. Specific primers for each TRBV and TRBJ gene were what first-round PCR used. MiXCR, applied by TCRdb to the multiplex PCR reads, yields one record per CDR3 protein. The repertoire has some 28,000 distinct CDR3 sequences, 30% to 40% of them found once; the top ten carry 9% to 14%. Notes on the study in general: Lower Shannon entropy values were found after stereotactic body radiation therapy in patients who developed distant metastases. Reportedly, patients with and without metastases differed in TRBV and TRBJ gene usage.

This rearrangement joins TRBV3-1 to TRBJ2-4; 7 nucleotides match TRBD1. The receptor was isolated from a donor over 45 with non-small cell lung cancer. The starting material was PBMCs, obtained before or after stereotactic body radiation therapy (not recorded which). Written as DNA, the CDR3 is TGTGCCAGCAGCCAAGATCTAAGGGGGCAGGACAAAAACATTCAGTACTTC. This translates into CASSQDLRGQDKNIQYF.